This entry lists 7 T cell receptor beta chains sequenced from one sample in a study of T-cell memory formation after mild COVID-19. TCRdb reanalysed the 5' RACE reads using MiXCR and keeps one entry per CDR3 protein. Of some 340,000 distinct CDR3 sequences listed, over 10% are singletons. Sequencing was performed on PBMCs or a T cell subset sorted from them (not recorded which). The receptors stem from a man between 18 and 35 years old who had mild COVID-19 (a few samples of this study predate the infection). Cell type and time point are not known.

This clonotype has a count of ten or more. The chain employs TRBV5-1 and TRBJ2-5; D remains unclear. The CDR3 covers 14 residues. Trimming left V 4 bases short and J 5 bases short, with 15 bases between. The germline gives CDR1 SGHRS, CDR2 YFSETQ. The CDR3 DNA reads TGCGCCAGCAGCCCTCAAGGGCCCGGGGAGACCCAGTACTTC. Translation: CASSPQGPGETQYF.

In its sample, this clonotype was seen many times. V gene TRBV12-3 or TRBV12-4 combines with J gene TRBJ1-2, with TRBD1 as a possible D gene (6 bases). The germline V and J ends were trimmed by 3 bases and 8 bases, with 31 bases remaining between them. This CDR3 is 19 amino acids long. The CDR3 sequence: CASSFPPRDRKICIGGYTF. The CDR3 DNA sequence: TGTGCCAGCAGTTTCCCCCCTCGAGACAGGAAAATATGTATTGGGGGCTACACCTTC.

The CDR3 nucleotides are TGCGCCAGCAGTCCCCGCTCCGGGACAGCGTCCTCCTACGAGCAGTACTTC. This encodes CASSPRSGTASSYEQYF. The chain uses TRBV4-1 and TRBJ2-7, with 7 bases identical to TRBD1. Per the germline V gene, CDR1 is MGHRA and CDR2 is YSYEKL. The CDR3 loop spans 17 amino acids. The V and J ends lost 6 bases and 0 bases, in that order; junction bases with no gene match: 14.

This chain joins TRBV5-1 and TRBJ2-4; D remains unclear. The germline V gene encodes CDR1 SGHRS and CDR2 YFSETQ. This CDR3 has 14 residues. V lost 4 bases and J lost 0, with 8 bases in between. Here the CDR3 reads CASSGALAKNIQYF. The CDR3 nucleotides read TGCGCCAGCAGCGGCGCACTAGCCAAAAACATTCAGTACTTC. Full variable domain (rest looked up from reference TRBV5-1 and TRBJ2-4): KAGVTQTPRYLIKTRGQQVTLSCSPISGHRSVSWYQQTPGQGLQFLFEYFSETQRNKGNFPGRFSGRQFSNSRSEMNVSTLELGDSALYLCASSGALAKNIQYFGAGTRLSVL.

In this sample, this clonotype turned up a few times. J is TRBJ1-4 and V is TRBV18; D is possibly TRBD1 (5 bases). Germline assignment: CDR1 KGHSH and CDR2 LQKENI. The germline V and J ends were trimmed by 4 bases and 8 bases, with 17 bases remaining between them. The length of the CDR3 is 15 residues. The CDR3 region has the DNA TGTGCCAGCTCACGAGGGACCGCCTTTGAAGAAAAACTGTTTTTT. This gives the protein CASSRGTAFEEKLFF.

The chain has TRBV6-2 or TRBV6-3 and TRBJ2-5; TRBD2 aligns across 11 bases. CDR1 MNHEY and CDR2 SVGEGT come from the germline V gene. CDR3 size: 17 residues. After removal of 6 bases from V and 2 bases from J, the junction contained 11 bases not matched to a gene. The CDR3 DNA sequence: TGTGCCAGCAGCCAAAGCGGACTAGCGGGCCTACAAGAGACCCAGTACTTC. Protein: CASSQSGLAGLQETQYF.

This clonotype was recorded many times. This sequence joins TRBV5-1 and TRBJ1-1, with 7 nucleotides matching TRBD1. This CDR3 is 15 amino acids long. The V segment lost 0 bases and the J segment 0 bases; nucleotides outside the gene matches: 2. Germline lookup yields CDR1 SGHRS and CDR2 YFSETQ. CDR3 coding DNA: TGCGCCAGCAGCTTGGCGACAGGGCTGAACACTGAAGCTTTCTTT. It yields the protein CASSLATGLNTEAFF.